This T cell receptor (beta chain) originates from a study of monozygotic twins with inflammatory bowel disease. The CDR3 loop spans 11 amino acids. The germline CDR1 and CDR2 sequences are DFQATT and SNEGSKA (reference sequence). TCRdb reprocessed the 5' RACE reads, keeping one entry per CDR3 protein, no DNA. The ten most abundant clones cover 1.2% of a sample with 110,000 to 150,000 distinct CDR3 sequences. The TCR sequence derives from a human donor with ulcerative colitis or Crohn's disease, or a healthy co-twin of an affected twin (not recorded which). The sequenced sample consisted of blood. This sequence joins TRBV20-1 and TRBJ2-1. CDR3: CSALSGSEQFF.